Listed here are 2 T cell receptor beta chains from one sample, sequenced in a study of CD8+ T cells in alopecia areata. Sequencing templates came from extracted RNA that was reverse transcribed into cDNA. Profiling relied on immunoSEQ multiplex PCR, and the TCRdb table lists in-frame clones only, not all of them. The table has roughly 59,000 clones, around 49% seen once; the top ten hold approximately 18%. Sample: CD8+ T cells sorted from blood, taken at week 0. The receptors here all came from a human donor with alopecia areata.

In regard to this clone: The junction departs from the called germline gene at one end, perhaps through a read error. The chain is built from TRBV5-1 and TRBJ1-2, with D unclear. The CDR3 totals 15 residues. Germline-derived CDR1 and CDR2 are SGHRS and YFSETQ. The CDR3 region has the DNA TGTGCCAGCAGCTTGCCGGCCGTAGCTAACTATGGCTACACCTTC. It yields the protein CASSLPAVANYGYTF.

In the case of this clone: This specimen includes other DNA sequences encoding the same CDR3. V is TRBV5-1 and J is TRBJ2-7; no reliable D call. Trimming removed 1 base at V and 2 bases at J, with 4 bases between. The CDR3 consists of 12 residues. CDR1 and CDR2 (germline): SGHRS, YFSETQ. Written as DNA, the CDR3 is TGCGCCAGCAGCTTGAGCCCCTACGAGCAGTACTTC. The encoded protein is CASSLSPYEQYF.